This entry lists 23 T cell receptor beta chains sequenced from one sample in a study of shared clonotypes between healthy human individuals. Using immunoSEQ multiplex PCR, the repertoire was profiled, and TCRdb retains in-frame clones only, with some absent. Among around 1,900,000 clones listed, around 93% were seen once. CD45RO-negative cells were positively selected for CCR7, leaving out terminally differentiated effector memory CD45RA+ cells. Material: naive CD8+ T cells from PBMCs. These receptors all come from a man younger than 30 in good health. Some clones in this sample may be carry-over from other donors' samples.

The chain uses TRBV2 and TRBJ2-7, with 7 bases that match TRBD2. V lost 9 bases to trimming and J lost 4 bases; unmatched junction nucleotides: 6. This CDR3 is built from 12 residues. Per germline, CDR1 SNHLY and CDR2 FYNNEI. DNA for the CDR3: TGTGCCAGTATGGGCGGGAGTTACGAGCAGTACTTC. Residues: CASMGGSYEQYF.

The V call is TRBV9, the J call TRBJ1-5; 7 bases line up with TRBD1. V lost 3 bases to trimming and J lost 3 bases; unmatched junction nucleotides: 3. The CDR3 runs to 14 residues. Germline CDR1 reads SGDLS; CDR2 reads YYNGEE. The DNA of the CDR3 is TGTGCCAGCAGCGCTGACAGGGACAATCAGCCCCAGCATTTT. Protein sequence: CASSADRDNQPQHF.

This sequence joins TRBV9 and TRBJ2-6; perhaps D is TRBD1 or TRBD2 (5 bases each). V was cut by 4 bases and J by 0 bases, with 20 bases left in between. The CDR3 loop spans 19 amino acids. Germline V CDR1 and CDR2: SGDLS, YYNGEE. The DNA for the CDR3 is TGTGCCAGCAGCTCGAGAACCGGGACGGCATACTCTGGGGCCAACGTCCTGACTTTC. Protein product: CASSSRTGTAYSGANVLTF.

This chain joins TRBV5-1 and TRBJ2-7; possibly TRBD1 for D (6 bases). Per the germline V gene, CDR1 is SGHRS and CDR2 is YFSETQ. Trimming stripped 2 bases from V and 4 bases from J, with 19 bases between. The CDR3 is 16 amino acids. The CDR3 protein is CASSLPQGLATYEQYF. The CDR3 coding sequence is TGCGCCAGCAGCTTACCCCAGGGGCTTGCAACTTACGAGCAGTACTTC.

The chain couples TRBV28 to TRBJ2-5; 7 nucleotides align to TRBD1. CDR3 length: 16 amino acids. Germline lookup yields CDR1 MDHEN and CDR2 SYDVKM. The trim removed 3 bases at V and 4 bases at J, leaving 11 bases unmatched. DNA of the CDR3: TGTGCCAGCAGTTTGATTGCACAGGGGCCGATAGAGACCCAGTACTTC. This translates into CASSLIAQGPIETQYF.

The genes are TRBV15 and TRBJ1-1; D not resolved. Germline CDR1 LNHNV, CDR2 YYDKDF (reference sequence). This CDR3 contains 16 residues. V was shortened by 0 bases and J by 7 bases, with 18 bases between the two germline ends. CDR3 protein: CATSRDRSVPPNEAFF. The CDR3 coding sequence is TGTGCCACCAGCAGAGATAGGTCGGTCCCACCAAATGAAGCTTTCTTT.

The chain uses TRBV5-6 and TRBJ2-7; D may be TRBD1 (5 bases). Germline loops: CDR1 SGHDT, CDR2 YYEEEE. The CDR3 consists of 13 residues. V lost 5 bases and J 0 bases, leaving 9 bases between the germline ends. The CDR3 region is CASRATVSYEQYF. The CDR3 DNA sequence: TGTGCCAGCAGGGCGACAGTCTCCTACGAGCAGTACTTC.

This sequence joins TRBV4-1 and TRBJ1-3; perhaps TRBD1 as D (6 bases). Trimming removed 4 bases at V and 2 bases at J, with 12 bases between. This CDR3 contains 15 residues. Germline V gene sequence: CDR1 MGHRA, CDR2 YSYEKL. DNA of the CDR3: TGCGCCAGCAGCCCGACGGACAGACCTGGAAACACCATATATTTT. It yields the protein CASSPTDRPGNTIYF.

The chain carries TRBV6-6 and TRBJ2-1; no firm D call. Germline V gives CDR1 MNHNY, CDR2 SVGAGI (reference sequence). This CDR3 has 14 residues. Deletions cut 4 bases from V and 3 bases from J, with 10 bases between. The CDR3 loop is CASSLQLIYNEQFF. The CDR3 DNA follows: TGTGCCAGCAGTTTACAGTTGATCTACAATGAGCAGTTCTTC.

On this clone itself: At the DNA level, this CDR3 is encoded by other sequences in the same sample as well. The chain couples TRBV27 to TRBJ1-1; D might be TRBD1 (6 bases). The CDR3 consists of 14 residues. V was cut by 3 bases and J by 5 bases, with 13 bases left in between. Germline V gene data show CDR1 as MNHEY and CDR2 as SMNVEV (reference sequence). The CDR3 nucleotides read TGTGCCAGCAGTTTGGGGGGCGCGGGGACTGAAGCTTTCTTT. Translating it yields CASSLGGAGTEAFF.

The chain uses TRBV6-1 and TRBJ2-5, with 7 nucleotides matching TRBD1. J lost 4 bases, V lost 1 base, and 0 bases had no gene match. The CDR3 totals 13 residues. Germline CDR1 reads MNHNS; CDR2 reads SASEGT. CDR3 sequence (DNA): TGTGCCAGCAGTGAAGAGGGGGCAGAGACCCAGTACTTC. Protein: CASSEEGAETQYF.

The chain uses TRBV19 and TRBJ2-7; tentatively, D is TRBD1 or TRBD2 (5 bases each). V was clipped by 1 base and J by 6 bases, with 13 bases between them. CDR3 length: 14 amino acids. Germline CDR1 reads LNHDA; CDR2 reads SQIVND (reference sequence). The CDR3 region is CASSIGDPPGEQYF. Written as DNA, the CDR3 is TGTGCCAGTAGTATAGGGGACCCCCCAGGCGAGCAGTACTTC.

The rearrangement links TRBV29-1 to TRBJ2-1, with 13 bases matching TRBD2. V was clipped by 7 bases and J by 6 bases; unmatched bases: 9. The germline V gene encodes CDR1 SQVTM and CDR2 ANQGSEA. This CDR3 spans 15 amino acids. CDR3 in DNA: TGCAGCGCTCGGACTAGCGGGAGAACCTCCAATGAGCAGTTCTTC. This translates into CSARTSGRTSNEQFF.

To note about this clone: Additional DNA sequences in this sample encode the identical CDR3. The rearrangement joins TRBV28 to TRBJ2-1; D remains unclear. Germline V gives CDR1 MDHEN, CDR2 SYDVKM. The CDR3 length is 12 residues. Trimming cost V 5 bases and J 6 bases, with 8 bases left between them. The CDR3 protein is CASSPLGNEQFF. As DNA, the CDR3 is TGTGCCAGCAGTCCTCTGGGCAATGAGCAGTTCTTC.

The chain carries TRBV5-1 and TRBJ1-1; no definite D call. V lost 4 bases and J lost 0, with 16 bases in between. Germline CDR1 is SGHRS and CDR2 is YFSETQ. The CDR3 runs to 16 residues. The CDR3 sequence is CASSISSRTVNTEAFF. The DNA of the CDR3 is TGCGCCAGCAGCATTTCCTCAAGGACGGTGAACACTGAAGCTTTCTTT.

The rearrangement links TRBV27 to TRBJ1-1; the match to TRBD1 covers 11 bases. This CDR3 spans 16 amino acids. V lost 2 bases to trimming and J lost 4 bases; unmatched junction nucleotides: 6. Germline loops: CDR1 MNHEY, CDR2 SMNVEV (reference sequence). CDR3 protein: CASSLATGQGVTEAFF. In DNA, the CDR3 is TGTGCCAGCAGTTTAGCCACGGGACAGGGGGTCACTGAAGCTTTCTTT.

Comments on this clone: Other DNA sequences of this sample code for an identical CDR3. The chain carries TRBV9 and TRBJ2-7; a weak D match, TRBD2 (5 bases). The CDR3 totals 14 residues. Trimming removed 0 bases at V and 1 base at J, with 8 bases between. Germline values: CDR1 SGDLS, CDR2 YYNGEE. The CDR3 DNA reads TGTGCCAGCAGCGTAGGGACTGCTTCCTACGAGCAGTACTTC. It yields the protein CASSVGTASYEQYF.

The chain has TRBV6-1 and TRBJ1-1; D unresolved. Trimming stripped 0 bases from V and 5 bases from J, with 10 bases between. The germline V gene encodes CDR1 MNHNS and CDR2 SASEGT. CDR3 length: 14 amino acids. CDR3 amino acids: CASSEAGGWTEAFF. In DNA form, the CDR3 reads TGTGCCAGCAGTGAAGCGGGTGGTTGGACTGAAGCTTTCTTT.

This clone was counted a single time. The chain links TRBV7-9 to TRBJ2-3; TRBD1 or TRBD2 may be the D gene (5 bases each). CDR1 SEHNR and CDR2 FQNEAQ come from the germline V gene (reference sequence). With 4 bases removed from V and 2 bases from J, the gap between germline ends came to 13 bases. CDR3 length: 15 amino acids. Written as DNA, the CDR3 is TGTGCCAGCAGCTACCGGGACCTACTCACAGATACGCAGTATTTT. Protein product: CASSYRDLLTDTQYF. Using reference TRBV7-9 and TRBJ2-3 for the parts outside the CDR3, the full variable domain is DTGVSQNPRHKITKRGQNVTFRCDPISEHNRLYWYRQTLGQGPEFLTYFQNEAQLEKSRLLSDRFSAERPKGSFSTLEIQRTEQGDSAMYLCASSYRDLLTDTQYFGPGTRLTVL.

This clone appeared once. The genes are TRBV6-1 and TRBJ2-7, with D possibly TRBD1 on 6 matching bases. Germline V CDR1 and CDR2: MNHNS, SASEGT. V was pared by 6 bases and J by 3 bases, with 15 bases between. This CDR3 region has 14 residues. This CDR3 is CASRIDRRGYEQYF. The CDR3 nucleotides read TGTGCCAGCAGAATCGACCGCAGGGGCTACGAGCAGTACTTC.

This sequence joins TRBV11-2 and TRBJ2-1; TRBD2 matches at 8 bases. V was pared by 11 bases and J by 2 bases, with 8 bases of the junction left unmatched. The CDR3 totals 14 residues. In germline, CDR1 is SGHAT, CDR2 FQNNGV. CDR3 residues: CASRERGPYNEQFF. The DNA of the CDR3 is TGTGCCTCGCGGGAGCGGGGGCCCTACAATGAGCAGTTCTTC.

The count of this clone is one. The CDR3: CASSPGRRSYEQYF. The CDR3 DNA sequence: TGTGCCAGCTCCCCGGGACGGCGCTCCTACGAGCAGTACTTC. The chain recombines TRBV2 with TRBJ2-7, with D perhaps assigned TRBD1 or TRBD2 (5 bases each). Germline V gives CDR1 SNHLY, CDR2 FYNNEI. The V end lost 8 bases, the J end lost 0 bases, and 14 bases lay between the germline ends. There are 14 residues in the CDR3.

The chain recombines TRBV27 with TRBJ2-1; 8 nucleotides align to TRBD2. There are 16 residues in the CDR3. V lost 4 bases and J lost 4; bases outside the gene matches: 9. Germline V CDR1 and CDR2: MNHEY, SMNVEV (reference sequence). The CDR3 nucleotides are TGTGCCAGCAGTTCCCTCGGGGGACTAGGATACAATGAGCAGTTCTTC. As protein: CASSSLGGLGYNEQFF.